The clone carrying this T cell receptor (beta chain) was observed at least ten times. Its specificity is unknown. Amplification of TCR beta CDR3 regions used RNA transcripts. The authors performed first-round RT-PCR with HTBI primers and then a second-round multiplex PCR. TCRdb independently ran MiXCR on the multiplex PCR reads; one entry per CDR3 protein. The sample lists about 1.2 million distinct CDR3 sequences, about two fifths seen once, with 11% in the top ten. The sample originates from a study of Graves' ophthalmopathy and Graves' hyperthyroidism. Study overall: Stable hyperthyroidism meant no progression to ophthalmopathy within 18 months of follow-up.

The CDR3 is 11 amino acids. Trimming removed 3 bases from V and 10 bases from J, with 9 bases in between. Germline V gene data show CDR1 as SEHNR and CDR2 as FQNEAQ (reference sequence). Regarding the study as a whole: Blood samples also showed most expanded thyroid clonotypes exceeding 0.001 frequency. From stable hyperthyroidism, ophthalmopathy was separated by a 13-signature model with 85% to 90% sensitivity and around 80% specificity.

Clinical symptoms, serum thyroxine, TRAb, thyroid ultrasound and orbital computed tomography formed the basis of diagnosis. Sample: peripheral blood or thyroid tissue (not recorded which). The source is an adult man with Graves' hyperthyroidism. The V and J genes are TRBV7-9 and TRBJ1-1, with D unresolved. The CDR3 here is CASSFSLGAFF. As DNA, the CDR3 is TGTGCCAGCAGCTTCTCTCTCGGAGCTTTCTTT.